Listed here is a single T cell receptor (beta chain). Its cognate antigen is unknown. There are 17 residues in the CDR3. CDR1 MNHEY and CDR2 SMNVEV come from the germline V gene (reference sequence). J lost 4 bases, V lost 2 bases, and 9 bases had no gene match. This record comes from a study of cytomegalovirus exposure and HLA in healthy donors. At the level of the study: A previous analysis identified around 120 million unique TCR beta sequences derived from roughly 180 million T cells. From HLA-typed donors, an early data release held around 80 million unique TCRs.

Findings of the study overall: Listed as cytomegalovirus-associated were 150 to 200 TCR beta chains. An analysis done earlier found most TCR beta V segments productive about 90% or about 30% of the time.

Vbeta (60) and Jbeta (13) primers were used in the PCR. Method: immunoSEQ multiplex PCR; TCRdb's copy keeps in-frame clones and lacks some. The sample has 120,000 to 150,000 clones; 88% are singletons. The TCR comes from a woman aged 40 to 49 in good health and CMV-seronegative. Sequencing was performed on PBMCs. The chain couples TRBV27 to TRBJ2-7; 12 bases agree with TRBD2. CDR3: CASSLRWLAGGPYEQYF. The CDR3 nucleotides are TGTGCCAGCAGTTTAAGGTGGCTAGCGGGAGGGCCTTACGAGCAGTACTTC.